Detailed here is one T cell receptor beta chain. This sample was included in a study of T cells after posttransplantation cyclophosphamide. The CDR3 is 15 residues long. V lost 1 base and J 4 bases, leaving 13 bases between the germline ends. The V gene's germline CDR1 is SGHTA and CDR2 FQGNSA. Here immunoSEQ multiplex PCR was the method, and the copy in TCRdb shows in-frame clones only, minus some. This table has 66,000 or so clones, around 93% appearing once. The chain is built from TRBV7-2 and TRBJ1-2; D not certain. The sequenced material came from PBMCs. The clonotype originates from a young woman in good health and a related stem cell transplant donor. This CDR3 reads CASSLEPGSSYGYTF. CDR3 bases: TGTGCCAGCAGCTTAGAACCAGGCAGTAGCTATGGCTACACCTTC.